These T cell receptor beta chains were read from a single sample in a study of shared clonotypes between healthy human individuals. The method was immunoSEQ multiplex PCR; TCRdb's version includes in-frame clones alone and lacks a portion of them. The table lists 2 million to 3 million clones, 93% of them singletons, with 0.36% in the top ten. Sequences were obtained from naive CD4+ T cells from PBMCs. The receptor source for this set is a man younger than 35 in good health. Some clones in this sample may be carry-over from other donors' samples. CDR3s include the opening cysteine and the closing phenylalanine or tryptophan.

TRBV5-6	CASSLLPIGTGELFF
TRBV30	CAWSVSEEQFF
TRBV7-2	CASSLGFASGELFF
TRBV28	CASSPNQGLSETQYF
TRBV5-1	CASSLGQVNYGYTF
TRBV5-1	CASSPEYTGELFF
TRBV5-4	CASRLGGVSTDTQYF
TRBV21-1	CASSKVQLAGGLSPYEQYF
TRBV6-5	CASSSREPRARYEQYF
TRBV23-1	CASSHPDRAGANVLTF
TRBV9	CASSLGQGNTGELFF
TRBV28	CASSLWTGGSGQPQHF
TRBV11-2	CASSLVVWPNEQFF
TRBV28	CASSRLGLADSKNIQYF
TRBV28	CASSTRRDRGFQPQHF